The next 13 T cell receptor beta chains were all read from a single sample in a study of cytomegalovirus exposure and HLA in healthy donors. In the PCR, 60 Vbeta and 13 Jbeta primers were used. The table came from immunoSEQ multiplex PCR; TCRdb's copy has only in-frame clones and leaves some out. Among about 97,000 clones listed, approximately 73% were seen once. The specimen sequenced was PBMCs. The receptor set was obtained from a man aged 35 to 55 in good health and CMV-seronegative.

The chain recombines TRBV5-1 with TRBJ1-2; TRBD1 matches at 9 bases. Per germline, CDR1 SGHRS and CDR2 YFSETQ. The V segment lost 0 bases and the J segment 8 bases; nucleotides outside the gene matches: 11. This CDR3 spans 16 amino acids. The CDR3: CASSLVTGGAFEGYTF. CDR3 sequence (DNA): TGCGCCAGCAGCTTGGTTACAGGGGGCGCGTTTGAGGGCTACACCTTC.

This chain links TRBV29-1 with TRBJ2-1, with 10 positions matching TRBD1. Germline V gene data show CDR1 as SQVTM and CDR2 as ANQGSEA. The CDR3 sequence is 15 residues long. The V gene end was trimmed by 1 base and the J gene end by 2 bases; junction bases not matched to a gene: 2. CDR3 nucleotides: TGCAGCGTTGAAGCCGGACAGGGGGCCTACAATGAGCAGTTCTTC. Translation: CSVEAGQGAYNEQFF.

This clone was seen more than once but under ten times. The genes are TRBV15 and TRBJ2-7; possible D gene TRBD2, 6 bases. The CDR3 contains 14 residues. Germline CDR1 is LNHNV and CDR2 is YYDKDF (reference sequence). Deletions cut 2 bases from V and 4 bases from J, with 12 bases between. In DNA, the CDR3 is TGTGCCACCAGCAGATTGGCAGGGAGGTACGAGCAGTACTTC. It translates to CATSRLAGRYEQYF.

This clone showed up just a few times. The chain carries TRBV5-8 and TRBJ1-4, with D uncertain. The CDR3 runs to 15 residues. CDR1 and CDR2 (germline): SGHTS, YDEGEE. V lost 4 bases and J 1 base, leaving 11 bases between the germline ends. The CDR3 bases are TGTGCCAGCAGCCCGGAGGGAGGAACTAATGAAAAACTGTTTTTT. This sequence encodes CASSPEGGTNEKLFF.

This clone has a single count. The chain is built from TRBV2 and TRBJ2-2; the D is unclear. Looked up from germline, CDR1 is SNHLY and CDR2 is FYNNEI. The length of the CDR3 is 11 residues. Trimming removed 3 bases from V and 7 bases from J, with 3 bases in between. The CDR3 is CASSDSGELFF. CDR3 nucleotide sequence: TGTGCCAGCAGTGACAGCGGGGAGCTGTTTTTT. Combining the CDR3 with reference TRBV2 and TRBJ2-2 gives the whole variable domain EPEVTQTPSHQVTQMGQEVILRCVPISNHLYFYWYRQILGQKVEFLVSFYNNEISEKSEIFDDQFSVERPDGSNFTLKIRSTKLEDSAMYFCASSDSGELFFGEGSRLTVL.

This clone has just a few counts. This sequence joins TRBV7-2 and TRBJ2-7; D not certain. The CDR3 consists of 13 residues. The germline gives CDR1 SGHTA, CDR2 FQGNSA. V was clipped by 4 bases and J by 2 bases, with 9 bases between them. The CDR3 spells CASSSRLTYEQYF. CDR3 bases: TGTGCCAGCAGCTCTAGACTGACCTACGAGCAGTACTTC. The whole variable domain, remainder taken from reference TRBV7-2 and TRBJ2-7, is GAGVSQSPSNKVTEKGKDVELRCDPISGHTALYWYRQSLGQGLEFLIYFQGNSAPDKSGLPSDRFSAERTGGSVSTLTIQRTQQEDSAVYLCASSSRLTYEQYFGPGTRLTVT.

The chain recombines TRBV9 with TRBJ2-6; maybe TRBD1 (6 bases). The CDR3 is made up of 16 amino acids. Germline CDR1 SGDLS, CDR2 YYNGEE. Trimming cost V 0 bases and J 3 bases, with 10 bases left between them. The CDR3 region is CASSVVGQIGANVLTF. Written as DNA, the CDR3 is TGTGCCAGCAGCGTAGTTGGACAGATTGGGGCCAACGTCCTGACTTTC.

CDR3 amino acids: CASSFPPTPTVVNEKLFF. The DNA for the CDR3 is TGTGCCAGCAGCTTCCCTCCTACCCCCACTGTCGTTAATGAAAAACTGTTTTTT. The rearrangement uses TRBV5-4 and TRBJ1-4; no reliable D call. The V and J ends lost 2 bases and 4 bases respectively, with 21 bases between them. The CDR3 is made up of 18 amino acids. Germline assignment: CDR1 SGHNT and CDR2 YYREEE (reference sequence).

V is TRBV7-9 and J is TRBJ1-1, with D possibly TRBD1 on 5 matching bases. The ends were cut back, 5 bases at V and 3 bases at J, with 13 bases in the middle. This CDR3 region has 14 residues. Germline assignment: CDR1 SEHNR and CDR2 FQNEAQ (reference sequence). The CDR3 spells CASSRDGGYTEAFF. The CDR3 nucleotides read TGTGCCAGCAGCCGGGATGGGGGGTACACTGAAGCTTTCTTT.

This clone has only one observation. V usage is TRBV19 and J usage is TRBJ1-5; D is uncertain. The CDR3 runs to 12 residues. Per germline, CDR1 LNHDA and CDR2 SQIVND (reference sequence). The germline V and J ends were trimmed by 4 bases and 6 bases, with 7 bases remaining between them. Here the CDR3 reads CASSRYTQPQHF. DNA for the CDR3: TGTGCCAGTAGTAGATACACTCAGCCCCAGCATTTT.

The chain is built from TRBV6-5 and TRBJ2-7; 9 nucleotides match TRBD1. The germline gives CDR1 MNHEY, CDR2 SVGAGI. The CDR3 is made up of 15 amino acids. The V gene end was trimmed by 3 bases and the J gene end by 3 bases; junction bases not matched to a gene: 6. CDR3 sequence (DNA): TGTGCCAGCAGTTATGGGACAGGGATACGCTACGAGCAGTACTTC. As protein: CASSYGTGIRYEQYF.

The genes are TRBV2 and TRBJ2-5, with 7 bases that match TRBD2. V was pared by 4 bases and J by 9 bases, with 5 bases of the junction left unmatched. The CDR3 loop spans 12 amino acids. Germline CDR1 and CDR2: SNHLY and FYNNEI. This chain's CDR3 is CASSAPRGAQYF. The CDR3 nucleotides are TGTGCCAGCAGTGCCCCCCGGGGGGCCCAGTACTTC.

V is TRBV28 and J is TRBJ2-7; 9 bases fit TRBD1. The CDR3 is 15 amino acids. The germline gives CDR1 MDHEN, CDR2 SYDVKM. J gave up 6 bases and V 5 bases, and 11 bases lay outside the gene matches. CDR3 nucleotides: TGTGCCAGCAGTCCTCTGGGACAGGGAAAACTCGAGCAGTACTTC. Its translation: CASSPLGQGKLEQYF.